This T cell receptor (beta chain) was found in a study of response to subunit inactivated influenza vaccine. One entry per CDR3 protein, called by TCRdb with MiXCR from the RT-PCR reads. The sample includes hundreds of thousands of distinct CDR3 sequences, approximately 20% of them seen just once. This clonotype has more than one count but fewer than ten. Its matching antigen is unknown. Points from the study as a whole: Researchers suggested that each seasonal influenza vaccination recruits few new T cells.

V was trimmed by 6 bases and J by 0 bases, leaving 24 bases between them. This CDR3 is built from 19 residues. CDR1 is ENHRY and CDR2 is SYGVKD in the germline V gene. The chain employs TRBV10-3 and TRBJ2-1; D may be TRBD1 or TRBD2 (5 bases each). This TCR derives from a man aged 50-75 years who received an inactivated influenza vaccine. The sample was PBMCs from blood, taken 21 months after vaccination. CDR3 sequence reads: CAISADPGAAPSSYNEQFF. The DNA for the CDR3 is TGTGCCATCAGCGCGGACCCCGGGGCAGCCCCAAGCTCCTACAATGAGCAGTTCTTC.